The next 27 T cell receptor beta chains were all read from a single sample in a study of CD8 T cells in ankylosing spondylitis. Via MiXCR, TCRdb re-called the 5' RACE reads, giving one row per CDR3 protein. In the table there are about 420,000 distinct CDR3 sequences, more than 20% of which are singletons. Antigens for these TCRs are unknown. Broader study findings: A TCR beta motif of seven or eight highly homologous variants appeared characteristic of ankylosing spondylitis blood.

The specimen was blood, either unsorted or a sorted T cell fraction (not recorded which). The source of these receptors is a male donor with ankylosing spondylitis.

This clonotype has a handful of counts. The rearrangement joins TRBV18 to TRBJ1-6; 8 positions match TRBD1. The germline V gene encodes CDR1 KGHSH and CDR2 LQKENI. The trim removed 4 bases at V and 10 bases at J, leaving 9 bases unmatched. This CDR3 has 15 amino acids. CDR3 DNA: TGTGCCAGCTCACTTGGGACAGGCGGTTCATCACCCCTCCACTTT. Translated, it gives CASSLGTGGSSPLHF. Full variable domain (outside the CDR3, taken from reference TRBV18 and TRBJ1-6): NAGVMQNPRHLVRRRGQEARLRCSPMKGHSHVYWYRQLPEEGLKFMVYLQKENIIDESGMPKERFSAEFPKEGPSILRIQQVVRGDSAAYFCASSLGTGGSSPLHFGNGTRLTVT.

The chain joins TRBV4-3 to TRBJ1-1; D is undetermined. V lost 2 bases to trimming and J lost 4 bases, with 11 bases between them. The CDR3 sequence is 14 residues long. Germline V gene data show CDR1 as LGHNA and CDR2 as YSLEER. The CDR3 region has the DNA TGCGCCAGCAGCCAAACCAGAGGGAGCACTGAAGCTTTCTTT. It encodes CASSQTRGSTEAFF.

This sequence joins TRBV6-1 and TRBJ2-3; D might be TRBD1 (5 bases). This CDR3 spans 15 amino acids. The V gene's germline CDR1 is MNHNS and CDR2 SASEGT. Trimming pared 8 bases from V and 1 base from J, leaving 16 bases between. As DNA, the CDR3 is TGTGCCAGCGGTATATCCCAGGGCCGCACAGATACGCAGTATTTT. Translation gives CASGISQGRTDTQYF.

CDR3 nucleotides: TGCGCCAGCAGCTTGGTGCGGCTAGCGGGAGTCAATGAGCAGTTCTTC. Its protein is CASSLVRLAGVNEQFF. The V gene is TRBV5-1, the J gene TRBJ2-1; TRBD2 matches at 10 bases. Trimming took 0 bases from V and 6 from J; bases not matched to a gene: 6. This CDR3 comprises 16 residues. The germline CDR1 and CDR2 sequences are SGHRS and YFSETQ.

This clonotype was recorded many times. Its ends do not fully match the called genes, so a read error is possible. The V call is TRBV3-1, the J call TRBJ1-6; tentatively, D is TRBD1 (5 bases). CDR3 length: 13 residues. Germline V gene sequence: CDR1 LGHDT, CDR2 YNNKEL (reference sequence). CDR3 residues: CASTQREGSPLHF. CDR3 in DNA: TGTGCCAGCACCCAAAGAGAGGGGTCACCCCTCCACTTT.

The table lists this clonotype with a few counts. The rearrangement links TRBV4-3 to TRBJ2-6; D gene unclear. V was trimmed by 4 bases and J by 0 bases, leaving 10 bases between them. The CDR3 length is 16 residues. Looked up from germline, CDR1 is LGHNA and CDR2 is YSLEER. The CDR3 DNA reads as TGCGCCAGCAGCCCTAGGGTCTACTCTGGGGCCAACGTCCTGACTTTC. As protein: CASSPRVYSGANVLTF.

V usage is TRBV5-1 and J usage is TRBJ2-7, with D tentatively TRBD1 (6 bases). Per germline, CDR1 SGHRS and CDR2 YFSETQ. CDR3 size: 14 residues. Trimming took off 5 bases at V and 2 bases at J, with 14 bases between the two ends. As DNA, the CDR3 is TGCGCCAGCAGAGAGCAGGGGAGCACCTACGAGCAGTACTTC. This codes for CASREQGSTYEQYF.

This clonotype was recorded once. V gene TRBV20-1 combines with J gene TRBJ2-7, with 10 positions matching TRBD1. The V and J ends lost 6 bases and 4 bases, in that order; junction bases with no gene match: 6. The germline V gene has CDR1 DFQATT and CDR2 SNEGSKA (reference sequence). The CDR3 totals 13 residues. The CDR3 coding sequence is TGCAGTGCCCCGGGACAGGGGAAATACGAGCAGTACTTC. This sequence encodes CSAPGQGKYEQYF.

In this sample, this clonotype turned up a few times. The rearrangement links TRBV20-1 to TRBJ2-1; D may correspond to TRBD1 or TRBD2 (5 bases each). V was clipped by 5 bases and J by 1 base, with 18 bases between them. The CDR3 extends over 16 amino acids. Germline-derived CDR1 and CDR2 are DFQATT and SNEGSKA (reference sequence). The CDR3: CSAEGLAIESYNEQFF. The CDR3 DNA follows: TGCAGTGCTGAGGGGCTAGCCATAGAATCCTACAATGAGCAGTTCTTC.

V gene TRBV6-5 combines with J gene TRBJ1-1; D remains ambiguous. Germline V gives CDR1 MNHEY, CDR2 SVGAGI. The CDR3 contains 18 residues. V lost 0 bases, J lost 9 bases, and 26 bases lay in between. CDR3 nucleotides: TGTGCCAGCAGTTACTCGACTACCGGGATGGAGGCCCTTCGCCAAGCTTTCTTT. Encoded protein: CASSYSTTGMEALRQAFF.

The chain combines TRBV27 with TRBJ2-1; D unclear. Germline CDR1 is MNHEY and CDR2 is SMNVEV (reference sequence). V lost 6 bases to trimming and J lost 2 bases, with 14 bases between them. The CDR3 length is 15 residues. DNA of the CDR3: TGTGCCAGCAGCCCCTTGCGAAGCCCCTACAATGAGCAGTTCTTC. This sequence encodes CASSPLRSPYNEQFF.

This chain links TRBV5-8 with TRBJ2-3; 8 bases map to TRBD1. The CDR3 contains 15 residues. The ends lost 5 bases at V and 0 bases at J; junction bases unmatched: 5. Per the germline V gene, CDR1 is SGHTS and CDR2 is YDEGEE. This CDR3 is CASRRDRSSTDTQYF. The CDR3, as DNA: TGTGCCAGCAGGAGGGACAGGTCTAGCACAGATACGCAGTATTTT.

V gene TRBV13 combines with J gene TRBJ1-1; D remains ambiguous. Germline CDR1 and CDR2: PRHDT and FYEKMQ (reference sequence). CDR3 size: 13 residues. The ends were cut back, 5 bases at V and 1 base at J, with 8 bases in the middle. The CDR3 coding sequence is TGTGCCAGCAGCCCCTGGAAGAACACTGAAGCTTTCTTT. Translating gives CASSPWKNTEAFF.

The rearrangement links TRBV4-3 to TRBJ2-3, with 9 bases matching TRBD2. The CDR3 contains 18 residues. Germline loops: CDR1 LGHNA, CDR2 YSLEER. V dropped 2 bases and J dropped 4; count of bases not matched to a gene: 13. The CDR3 region has the DNA TGCGCCAGCAGCCAATTCTCTCGTAGCGGGAGAGGGGCAGATACGCAGTATTTT. Its translation: CASSQFSRSGRGADTQYF.

This clonotype was seen a few times. The rearrangement links TRBV28 to TRBJ1-1; possible D gene TRBD1, 6 bases. Germline V CDR1 and CDR2: MDHEN, SYDVKM. The ends were cut back, 2 bases at V and 1 base at J, with 8 bases in the middle. This CDR3 spans 14 amino acids. The CDR3 DNA reads TGTGCCAGCAGTTTACTGGACAGGAACACTGAAGCTTTCTTT. Residues: CASSLLDRNTEAFF. Full variable domain (outside the CDR3, taken from reference TRBV28 and TRBJ1-1): DVKVTQSSRYLVKRTGEKVFLECVQDMDHENMFWYRQDPGLGLRLIYFSYDVKMKEKGDIPEGYSVSREKKERFSLILESASTNQTSMYLCASSLLDRNTEAFFGQGTRLTVV.

The table lists this clonotype with a count of one. V usage is TRBV28 and J usage is TRBJ2-5; the D gene is possibly TRBD2 (5 bases). Trimming removed 6 bases at V and 6 bases at J, with 17 bases between. The germline V gene encodes CDR1 MDHEN and CDR2 SYDVKM. The CDR3 has 14 residues. The CDR3 is CASRRAGERQTQYF. CDR3 DNA sequence: TGTGCCAGCAGGCGGGCCGGGGAGAGACAGACCCAGTACTTC.

In DNA form, the CDR3 reads TGTGCCAGCAGTCCCCTGGGCAGGGCGGGCGGGGAGCTGTTTTTT. It specifies CASSPLGRAGGELFF. The chain combines TRBV12-3 or TRBV12-4 with TRBJ2-2; perhaps D is TRBD1 or TRBD2 (5 bases each). Trimming took 5 bases from V and 7 from J, leaving 17 bases between them. The CDR3 is made up of 15 amino acids.

This rearrangement joins TRBV7-8 to TRBJ2-1; D is undetermined. This CDR3 has 17 residues. V lost 2 bases and J 0 bases, leaving 14 bases between the germline ends. Germline V lookup: CDR1 SGHVS, CDR2 FQNEAQ. The CDR3 loop reads CASSLSSFRSSYNEQFF. CDR3 in DNA: TGTGCCAGCAGCTTATCCTCATTCAGATCCTCCTACAATGAGCAGTTCTTC.

This clonotype was seen only a few times. This chain connects TRBV6-4 to TRBJ2-1, with D hard to call. V was pared by 6 bases and J by 1 base, with 10 bases between. This CDR3 is built from 14 residues. Germline loops: CDR1 MRHNA, CDR2 SNTAGT. DNA for the CDR3: TGTGCCAGCAGCAGAGACCCATCCTACAATGAGCAGTTCTTC. It encodes CASSRDPSYNEQFF.

The chain has TRBV5-1 and TRBJ2-3; D is perhaps TRBD2 (6 bases). Germline V gene lookup returns CDR1 SGHRS and CDR2 YFSETQ. Trimming took off 0 bases at V and 5 bases at J, with 16 bases between the two ends. The CDR3 consists of 16 residues. The CDR3 loop reads CASSLGQPVRGDTQYF. The CDR3 nucleotides read TGCGCCAGCAGCTTGGGCCAACCCGTGCGGGGAGATACGCAGTATTTT.

The chain is built from TRBV10-3 and TRBJ2-1; the D gene is possibly TRBD1 (5 bases). Germline V gives CDR1 ENHRY, CDR2 SYGVKD. Trimming cost V 7 bases and J 7 bases, with 14 bases left between them. This CDR3 comprises 13 residues. The CDR3 loop reads CAITRPGYNEQFF. As DNA, the CDR3 is TGTGCCATCACTCGACCAGGGTATAATGAGCAGTTCTTC.

The chain employs TRBV14 and TRBJ2-2, with D tentatively TRBD1 or TRBD2 (5 bases each). V lost 2 bases and J lost 5, with 15 bases in between. CDR3 length: 16 residues. Germline CDR1 is SGHDN and CDR2 is FVKESK. CDR3 loop: CASSQLPGPGTGELFF. The CDR3 nucleotides read TGTGCCAGCAGCCAACTACCGGGACCGGGGACCGGGGAGCTGTTTTTT.

This rearrangement joins TRBV29-1 to TRBJ1-1; perhaps TRBD1 as D (5 bases). Germline V gene sequence: CDR1 SQVTM, CDR2 ANQGSEA. V was pared by 8 bases and J by 4 bases, with 14 bases between. This CDR3 spans 12 amino acids. The CDR3, as DNA: TGCAGCTCGCCCGGGGCTGGCACTGAAGCTTTCTTT. It codes for CSSPGAGTEAFF.

The chain joins TRBV10-3 to TRBJ2-5; D may match TRBD1 or TRBD2 (6 bases each). V was clipped by 6 bases and J by 2 bases, with 16 bases between them. Per the germline V gene, CDR1 is ENHRY and CDR2 is SYGVKD. This CDR3 contains 15 residues. The CDR3 loop is CAIRAVAGQQETQYF. The CDR3 nucleotides are TGTGCCATCAGAGCCGTTGCGGGACAACAAGAGACCCAGTACTTC.

The CDR3: CASSLDRGFTDTQYF. CDR3 DNA: TGTGCCAGCAGCTTAGACAGGGGTTTTACAGATACGCAGTATTTT. The rearrangement joins TRBV11-2 to TRBJ2-3, with D maybe TRBD1 (6 bases). Deletions cut 0 bases from V and 3 bases from J, with 10 bases between. This CDR3 comprises 15 residues. Per the germline V gene, CDR1 is SGHAT and CDR2 is FQNNGV.

The gene calls are TRBV7-4 and TRBJ2-7; D possibly corresponds to TRBD2 (5 bases). Germline V gene lookup returns CDR1 SGHVT and CDR2 SQSDAQ. Trimming left V 1 base short and J 2 bases short, with 12 bases between. The CDR3 is made up of 15 amino acids. The CDR3 is CASSLVARLTYEQYF. CDR3 coding DNA: TGTGCCAGCAGCTTAGTAGCTAGACTAACCTACGAGCAGTACTTC.

This clonotype was seen more than once but under ten times. The rearrangement uses TRBV20-1 and TRBJ1-1, with 11 bases identical to TRBD1. The germline V gene has CDR1 DFQATT and CDR2 SNEGSKA (reference sequence). J gave up 2 bases and V 6 bases, and 8 bases lay outside the gene matches. The CDR3 spans 15 residues. In DNA, the CDR3 is TGCAGTGCAAGGACAGGGGGCTTTCCTAACACTGAAGCTTTCTTT. This encodes CSARTGGFPNTEAFF.